A single T cell receptor (beta chain) is shown here with its context. This specimen comes from a study of blood T cell repertoires in COVID-19. The CDR3 sequence is 14 residues long. V lost 0 bases, J lost 5 bases, and 3 bases stayed unmatched. The germline CDR1 and CDR2 sequences are SGHRS and YFSETQ. Enrolled through a virtual design, the participants were between 18 and 89 years of age and came from around 25 US areas. In the source study's methods: Amplifying reference gene primers gave estimates of nucleated cell counts. Sequencing was performed with immunoSEQ multiplex PCR; in TCRdb, only in-frame clones are kept and a portion is missing. The V and J calls and clone size are taken from that table; D and trimming were inferred from the DNA. The table includes approximately 270,000 clones, 70% to 90% detected once.

The source is a woman aged 25 to 39 who had recovered from COVID-19. The source material was PBMCs or T cells enriched from blood (not recorded which). The chain uses TRBV5-1 and TRBJ2-3; 7 bases are a match to TRBD2. This chain's CDR3 is CASSLGAGEDTQYF. In DNA, the CDR3 is TGCGCCAGCAGCTTGGGTGCGGGAGAAGATACGCAGTATTTT.